This TCR beta chain comes out of a study of OX40 agonist ivuxolimab in advanced cancers. Across the whole study: Among those treated, three patients had partial responses, one with hepatocellular carcinoma and two with cutaneous melanoma. General study points: Among T cells, CD8+ cells averaged more expanded clones than CD4+ cells.

Concerning this clone: The antigen remains undetermined.

Produced via immunoSEQ multiplex PCR; TCRdb's table is partial and in-frame only. The table has tens of thousands of clones, roughly 86% seen once; the top ten hold roughly 0.77%. The sequence was obtained from an adult with an advanced solid tumor such as melanoma, head and neck, liver or kidney cancer. The source material was CD4+ or CD8+ T cells sorted from blood, sampled in a trial of the OX40 agonist ivuxolimab.

Here the CDR3 DNA reads TGTGCCAGCAGCCCCCGGACAGGTCTAAGCTACGAGCAGTACTTC. Its translation is CASSPRTGLSYEQYF. The chain employs TRBV5-5 and TRBJ2-7; 7 bases agree with TRBD1. The V segment lost 4 bases and the J segment 3 bases; nucleotides outside the gene matches: 10. The germline gives CDR1 SGHKS, CDR2 YYEKEE (reference sequence). The CDR3 sequence is 15 residues long.